Shown below are 32 T cell receptor beta chains from a single sample sequenced in a study of blood T cell repertoires in COVID-19. The data were produced by immunoSEQ multiplex PCR, yet TCRdb's version contains in-frame clones alone and is incomplete. Of 150,000 to 200,000 clones listed, 78% are singletons. Sequencing was performed on peripheral blood. The receptor source for this set is a woman older than 75 with active or convalescent COVID-19.

The DNA for the CDR3 is TGTGCCAGCAGTCGACAGGTTTCTTCCTATAATTCACCCCTCCACTTT. This codes for CASSRQVSSYNSPLHF. The gene calls are TRBV6-6 and TRBJ1-6; maybe TRBD1 (6 bases). The V gene's germline CDR1 is MNHNY and CDR2 SVGAGI (reference sequence). V lost 5 bases and J lost 1, with 12 bases in between. The CDR3 runs to 16 residues.

V and J are TRBV2 and TRBJ2-3, with 7 bases identical to TRBD2. This CDR3 has 11 amino acids. CDR1 is SNHLY and CDR2 is FYNNEI in the germline V gene. The junction had 2 bases not matched to a gene; V was cut back by 6 bases and J by 8 bases. CDR3 residues: CASRWGGTQYF. CDR3 nucleotide sequence: TGTGCCAGCAGATGGGGGGGTACGCAGTATTTT. Variable domain in full (rest from reference TRBV2 and TRBJ2-3): EPEVTQTPSHQVTQMGQEVILRCVPISNHLYFYWYRQILGQKVEFLVSFYNNEISEKSEIFDDQFSVERPDGSNFTLKIRSTKLEDSAMYFCASRWGGTQYFGPGTRLTVL.

This sequence joins TRBV15 and TRBJ2-2; 8 bases map to TRBD1. J lost 6 bases, V lost 4 bases, and 7 bases had no gene match. Per germline, CDR1 LNHNV and CDR2 YYDKDF (reference sequence). CDR3 length equals 15 residues. The CDR3 is CATSKETGVSGELFF. As DNA, the CDR3 is TGTGCCACCAGCAAAGAGACAGGGGTCTCCGGGGAGCTGTTTTTT.

The chain couples TRBV30 to TRBJ1-5; 9 nucleotides match TRBD1. The CDR3 covers 12 residues. With V trimmed by 5 bases and J by 7 bases, 3 bases remained unmatched. Germline V gene sequence: CDR1 GTSNPN, CDR2 SVGIG (reference sequence). The chain's CDR3 is CAWGGQGQPQHF. CDR3 nucleotide sequence: TGTGCCTGGGGGGGACAGGGCCAGCCCCAGCATTTT.

The rearrangement uses TRBV2 and TRBJ1-5; TRBD1 matches 10 bases. Germline assignment: CDR1 SNHLY and CDR2 FYNNEI. The CDR3 length is 11 residues. Trimming cost V 6 bases and J 13 bases; bases outside gene matches: 3. CDR3 amino acids: CASSRQGAQHF. CDR3 coding DNA: TGTGCCAGCAGCCGACAGGGGGCACAGCATTTT.

This sequence joins TRBV7-9 and TRBJ1-2; 9 nucleotides agree with TRBD1. This CDR3 has 16 amino acids. Trimming took 4 bases from V and 4 from J; bases not matched to a gene: 10. CDR1 SEHNR and CDR2 FQNEAQ come from the germline V gene (reference sequence). For the CDR3, the DNA is TGTGCCAGCAGCTCGTCCGGGACAGGGAGGACCTATGGCTACACCTTC. This codes for CASSSSGTGRTYGYTF.

The rearrangement joins TRBV12-5 to TRBJ1-5; 7 nucleotides agree with TRBD1. Germline CDR1 is LGHNT and CDR2 is FRNRAP. Germline trimming cut 5 bases from V and 6 bases from J; bases unmatched to any gene: 4. The CDR3 consists of 13 residues. The CDR3 reads CASGEGAGQPQHF. The DNA of the CDR3 is TGTGCTAGTGGTGAGGGGGCAGGTCAGCCCCAGCATTTT.

The chain carries TRBV27 and TRBJ2-7; 7 nucleotides agree with TRBD2. Trimming at V came to 5 bases and at J to 6 bases, leaving 16 bases not matched to a gene. Germline V gives CDR1 MNHEY, CDR2 SMNVEV (reference sequence). The CDR3 spans 16 residues. The CDR3 here is CASSPTNIILAGEQYF. As DNA, the CDR3 is TGTGCCAGCAGTCCGACCAACATAATATTAGCGGGCGAGCAGTACTTC.

The rearrangement links TRBV6-6 to TRBJ2-3, with TRBD2 matching 7 bases. Germline trimming cut 5 bases from V and 4 bases from J; bases unmatched to any gene: 6. This CDR3 has 14 residues. Germline V gene sequence: CDR1 MNHNY, CDR2 SVGAGI (reference sequence). For the CDR3, the DNA is TGTGCCAGCAGTCTTCAGCGGGGCTCAGATACGCAGTATTTT. Its protein is CASSLQRGSDTQYF.

The sample holds one count of this clone. The V and J genes are TRBV7-9 and TRBJ1-2; TRBD1 is a possible D gene (5 bases). Germline loops: CDR1 SEHNR, CDR2 FQNEAQ (reference sequence). The CDR3 is 12 amino acids. V lost 5 bases to trimming and J lost 5 bases, with 9 bases between them. The CDR3 loop is CASSRDSYGYTF. As DNA, the CDR3 is TGTGCCAGCAGCCGCGACAGTTATGGCTACACCTTC.

CDR3: CAWSSPRGPNTEAFF. The CDR3 DNA reads as TGTGCCTGGAGTTCTCCCAGGGGGCCGAACACTGAAGCTTTCTTT. This rearrangement joins TRBV30 to TRBJ1-1; TRBD1 matches 8 bases. The CDR3 runs to 15 residues. Trimming at V came to 2 bases and at J to 1 base, leaving 6 bases not matched to a gene. CDR1 and CDR2 (germline): GTSNPN, SVGIG (reference sequence). Looking up the rest from reference TRBV30 and TRBJ1-1 gives the full variable domain: SQTIHQWPATLVQPVGSPLSLECTVEGTSNPNLYWYRQAAGRGLQLLFYSVGIGQISSEVPQNLSASRPQDRQFILSSKKLLLSDSGFYLCAWSSPRGPNTEAFFGQGTRLTVV.

The chain recombines TRBV5-1 with TRBJ2-7; 7 nucleotides align to TRBD1. CDR1 is SGHRS and CDR2 is YFSETQ in the germline V gene. The trim removed 5 bases at V and 0 bases at J, leaving 5 bases unmatched. This CDR3 has 14 residues. CDR3 in amino acids: CASSKTGSSYEQYF. The CDR3 bases are TGCGCCAGCAGTAAGACAGGGAGCTCCTACGAGCAGTACTTC.

V is TRBV6-5 and J is TRBJ2-7, with 8 bases fitting TRBD1. Germline CDR1 reads MNHEY; CDR2 reads SVGAGI. V lost 5 bases to trimming and J lost 6 bases; unmatched junction nucleotides: 9. The CDR3 extends over 14 amino acids. For the CDR3, the DNA is TGTGCCAGCAGTCCTCGACAGGGGTCGGTCGAGCAGTACTTC. Protein sequence: CASSPRQGSVEQYF.

The chain recombines TRBV28 with TRBJ2-7, with TRBD1 as a possible D gene (6 bases). This CDR3 comprises 15 residues. Trimming took 5 bases from V and 1 from J, leaving 15 bases between them. Per germline, CDR1 MDHEN and CDR2 SYDVKM. CDR3 sequence (DNA): TGTGCCAGCAGTCCCACTACAGGGAGATCCTACGAGCAGTACTTC. It translates to CASSPTTGRSYEQYF. Combining the CDR3 with reference TRBV28 and TRBJ2-7 gives the whole variable domain DVKVTQSSRYLVKRTGEKVFLECVQDMDHENMFWYRQDPGLGLRLIYFSYDVKMKEKGDIPEGYSVSREKKERFSLILESASTNQTSMYLCASSPTTGRSYEQYFGPGTRLTVT.

The chain couples TRBV21-1 to TRBJ2-5; the table's TRBD1 call for D was not verified on the DNA. TRBV21-1 is assigned pseudogene status. The CDR3 is 20 amino acids. The CDR3 protein is CASSKGPGPGGSVEWETQYF. The CDR3 nucleotides read TGTGCCAGCAGCAAAGGCCCGGGACCAGGGGGATCTGTGGAGTGGGAGACCCAGTACTTC.

This chain connects TRBV3-1 (or the pseudogene TRBV3-2) to TRBJ1-4; D remains unclear. This CDR3 is 13 amino acids long. Looked up from germline, CDR1 is LGHDT and CDR2 is YNNKEL (reference sequence). V was cut by 5 bases and J by 5 bases, with 9 bases left in between. CDR3 DNA sequence: TGTGCCAGCAGCACCCGGGGAAATGAAAAACTGTTTTTT. Amino acids: CASSTRGNEKLFF.

The chain combines TRBV10-3 with TRBJ1-1, with TRBD1 matching over 11 bases. CDR3 length equals 15 residues. V trimming: 0 bases; J trimming: 11 bases; junction bases outside the gene matches: 8. Germline V gene sequence: CDR1 ENHRY, CDR2 SYGVKD. CDR3 in DNA: TGTGCCATCAGTGAGTCGGGGACAGGGGGATTGGGTGCTTTCTTT. Protein product: CAISESGTGGLGAFF.

The chain employs TRBV11-2 and TRBJ2-5; D is unresolved. This CDR3 has 11 residues. The V end was cut by 5 bases, the J end by 4 bases, with 5 bases between. Germline-derived CDR1 and CDR2 are SGHAT and FQNNGV. The CDR3 spells CASSGLETQYF. CDR3 nucleotide sequence: TGTGCCAGCAGCGGCCTAGAGACCCAGTACTTC.

The chain is built from TRBV9 and TRBJ1-2; 7 positions match TRBD1. J lost 2 bases, V lost 3 bases, and 4 bases had no gene match. Germline values: CDR1 SGDLS, CDR2 YYNGEE. CDR3 length: 14 amino acids. CDR3 amino acids: CASSGADRNYGYTF. CDR3 nucleotide sequence: TGTGCCAGCAGCGGGGCGGACAGGAACTATGGCTACACCTTC.

This chain connects TRBV27 to TRBJ1-6, with 8 bases lining up with TRBD1. The CDR3 runs 16 residues. Germline CDR1 MNHEY, CDR2 SMNVEV (reference sequence). After removal of 6 bases from V and 7 bases from J, the junction contained 11 bases not matched to a gene. CDR3 region: CASRLPGQGGNSPLHF. The CDR3 DNA reads as TGTGCCAGCAGACTACCCGGACAGGGTGGAAATTCACCCCTCCACTTT.

The chain recombines TRBV3-1 (or the pseudogene TRBV3-2) with TRBJ2-7; 7 bases align to TRBD1. The germline V gene encodes CDR1 LGHDT and CDR2 YNNKEL (reference sequence). V lost 5 bases and J lost 6; bases outside the gene matches: 10. The CDR3 runs to 14 residues. The DNA of the CDR3 is TGTGCCAGCAGCTTTGTAGGGGGCGGCACCGAGCAGTACTTC. Protein sequence: CASSFVGGGTEQYF.

The chain combines TRBV2 with TRBJ1-5; possibly TRBD1 for D (5 bases). V was cut by 10 bases and J by 0 bases, with 13 bases left in between. Per germline, CDR1 SNHLY and CDR2 FYNNEI. CDR3 length: 14 residues. The CDR3: CATGEGSSNQPQHF. In nucleotides, the CDR3 is TGTGCCACCGGGGAGGGGAGTAGCAATCAGCCCCAGCATTTT.

A few counts support this clone. The V and J genes are TRBV7-2 and TRBJ1-3; D is undetermined. From germline, CDR1 is SGHTA and CDR2 FQGNSA. The CDR3 covers 14 residues. Trimming removed 6 bases from V and 0 bases from J, with 9 bases in between. In DNA form, the CDR3 reads TGTGCCAGCAGGAAGAGTGTCTCTGGAAACACCATATATTTT. It translates to CASRKSVSGNTIYF. The variable domain in full, completed from reference TRBV7-2 and TRBJ1-3, reads GAGVSQSPSNKVTEKGKDVELRCDPISGHTALYWYRQSLGQGLEFLIYFQGNSAPDKSGLPSDRFSAERTGGSVSTLTIQRTQQEDSAVYLCASRKSVSGNTIYFGEGSWLTVV.

The chain is built from TRBV28 and TRBJ1-3; D unresolved. The CDR3 sequence is 16 residues long. V was pared by 3 bases and J by 0 bases, with 12 bases between. The germline V gene has CDR1 MDHEN and CDR2 SYDVKM. CDR3 region: CASSFFLGLSGNTIYF. For the CDR3, the DNA is TGTGCCAGCAGTTTCTTTTTGGGCCTCTCTGGAAACACCATATATTTT.

J is TRBJ1-2 and V is TRBV12-3 or TRBV12-4; possibly TRBD1 for D (5 bases). The CDR3 is 13 residues long. V lost 6 bases and J 3 bases, leaving 11 bases between the germline ends. CDR3 residues: CASSWARDYGYTF. In DNA form, the CDR3 reads TGTGCCAGCAGCTGGGCCAGGGACTATGGCTACACCTTC.

V is TRBV7-2 and J is TRBJ2-5, with a tentative D call TRBD1 (5 bases). The V gene's germline CDR1 is SGHTA and CDR2 FQGNSA. Trimming took off 0 bases at V and 6 bases at J, with 14 bases between the two ends. This CDR3 region has 15 residues. The DNA of the CDR3 is TGTGCCAGCAGCTTAGCGTGGTGGGGCGGACAGACCCAGTACTTC. It is translated as CASSLAWWGGQTQYF. The variable domain in full, with the rest retrieved from reference TRBV7-2 and TRBJ2-5, is GAGVSQSPSNKVTEKGKDVELRCDPISGHTALYWYRQSLGQGLEFLIYFQGNSAPDKSGLPSDRFSAERTGGSVSTLTIQRTQQEDSAVYLCASSLAWWGGQTQYFGPGTRLLVL.

This rearrangement joins TRBV18 to TRBJ2-1; D perhaps matches TRBD1 (6 bases). V was shortened by 3 bases and J by 5 bases, with 11 bases between the two germline ends. This CDR3 is built from 14 residues. Germline CDR1 reads KGHSH; CDR2 reads LQKENI. CDR3 DNA sequence: TGTGCCAGCTCACCCGGGACACTGAACAATGAGCAGTTCTTC. Protein: CASSPGTLNNEQFF.

J is TRBJ1-1 and V is TRBV12-3 or TRBV12-4; possible D gene TRBD1, 6 bases. V lost 5 bases, J lost 5 bases, and 12 bases lay in between. The CDR3 runs 13 residues. CDR3 sequence: CASSPVGATEAFF. In nucleotides, the CDR3 is TGTGCCAGCAGTCCCGTGGGGGCGACTGAAGCTTTCTTT.

V and J are TRBV6-5 and TRBJ1-6; weak D call: TRBD1 (5 bases). This CDR3 has 12 amino acids. Looked up from germline, CDR1 is MNHEY and CDR2 is SVGAGI. V lost 3 bases, J lost 11 bases, and 8 bases lay in between. The CDR3 reads CASSYGGTPLHF. The DNA for the CDR3 is TGTGCCAGCAGTTATGGGGGGACACCCCTCCACTTT.

The V and J genes are TRBV19 and TRBJ2-7; 8 nucleotides agree with TRBD1. The CDR3 covers 14 residues. V shed 6 bases, J shed 0 bases, and the junction held 4 bases outside the gene matches. Germline V gene lookup returns CDR1 LNHDA and CDR2 SQIVND (reference sequence). The DNA of the CDR3 is TGTGCCAGTAGCGACAGGGGAGGCTCCTACGAGCAGTACTTC. Translation gives CASSDRGGSYEQYF.

The chain joins TRBV21-1 to TRBJ1-2; the table's D call TRBD1 went unverified against the DNA. TRBV21-1 corresponds to a pseudogene. The CDR3 extends over 17 amino acids. The CDR3 coding sequence is TGTGCCAGCAGCAAAGGGGCATTGGACAGGAGCTTACTAGGCTACACCTTC. Protein sequence: CASSKGALDRSLLGYTF.

The sample holds one count of this clone. The CDR3 protein is CASSQTGANTGELFF. CDR3 DNA: TGCGCCAGCAGCCAGACAGGGGCGAACACCGGGGAGCTGTTTTTT. This chain joins TRBV5-1 and TRBJ2-2, with 8 bases lining up with TRBD1. The V and J ends lost 4 bases and 0 bases, in that order; junction bases with no gene match: 2. There are 15 residues in the CDR3. Germline lookup yields CDR1 SGHRS and CDR2 YFSETQ.